This T cell receptor (beta chain) was obtained from a study of Graves' ophthalmopathy and Graves' hyperthyroidism. Study-wide background: The collection of peripheral blood took place at initial diagnosis, before any treatment.

This CDR3 region has 16 residues. Points on this clonotype: The junction does not match germline at one end; this may be a read error.

TCR beta CDR3 amplification used RNA transcripts. The authors performed first-round RT-PCR with HTBI primers and then a second-round multiplex PCR. TCRdb independently ran MiXCR on the multiplex PCR reads; one entry per CDR3 protein. This table holds 200,000 to 250,000 distinct CDR3 sequences, around a fifth found once. The gene calls are TRBV12-3 or TRBV12-4 and TRBJ1-2, with a possible D match to TRBD1 (5 bases). The sequencing input was peripheral blood. The sequence derives from a woman aged 45-65 years with Graves' ophthalmopathy. The CDR3 DNA sequence: TGTGCCAGCACCAGGAGCGGGGCAGCAACTAACTATGGCCACACCTTC. Its protein product is CASTRSGAATNYGHTF.